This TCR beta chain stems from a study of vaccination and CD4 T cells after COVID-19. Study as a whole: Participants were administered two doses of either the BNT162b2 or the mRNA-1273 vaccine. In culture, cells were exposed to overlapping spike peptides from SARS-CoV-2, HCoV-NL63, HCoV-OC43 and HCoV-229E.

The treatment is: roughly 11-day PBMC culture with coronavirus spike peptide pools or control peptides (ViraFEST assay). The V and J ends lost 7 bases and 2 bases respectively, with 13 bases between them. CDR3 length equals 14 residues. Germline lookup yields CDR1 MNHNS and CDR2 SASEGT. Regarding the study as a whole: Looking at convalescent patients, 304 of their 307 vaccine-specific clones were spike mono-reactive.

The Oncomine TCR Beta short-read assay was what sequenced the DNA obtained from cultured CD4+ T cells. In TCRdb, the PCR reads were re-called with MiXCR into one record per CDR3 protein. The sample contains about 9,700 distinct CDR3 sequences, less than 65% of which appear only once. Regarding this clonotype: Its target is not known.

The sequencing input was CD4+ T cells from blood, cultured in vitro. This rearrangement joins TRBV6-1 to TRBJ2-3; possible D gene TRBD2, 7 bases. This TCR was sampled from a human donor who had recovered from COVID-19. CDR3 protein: CASKLGGHTDTQYF. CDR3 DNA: TGTGCCAGCAAACTGGGGGGGCACACAGATACGCAGTATTTT.